Listed here are 20 T cell receptor beta chains from one sample, sequenced in a study of blood T cell repertoires in COVID-19. Assay used: immunoSEQ multiplex PCR; TCRdb lists only in-frame clones, some missing. The sample contains 20,000 or so clones, 84% of which appear only once. The material sequenced was peripheral blood. Receptor source: a man aged 40-50 years with acute or convalescent COVID-19.

The V and J genes are TRBV27 and TRBJ1-5; TRBD1 is a possible D gene (5 bases). Trimming took 5 bases from V and 6 from J, leaving 14 bases between them. This CDR3 is 14 amino acids long. The V gene's germline CDR1 is MNHEY and CDR2 SMNVEV (reference sequence). The CDR3 here is CASSPDRGFQPQHF. CDR3 nucleotides: TGTGCCAGCAGTCCCGACAGAGGATTTCAGCCCCAGCATTTT.

The table lists this clone with a few counts. CDR3 bases: TGTGCCTCCAAAACATCTGGGGCCAACGTCCTGACTTTC. Encoded protein: CASKTSGANVLTF. V usage is TRBV2 and J usage is TRBJ2-6; no definite D call. The CDR3 length is 13 residues. V dropped 11 bases and J dropped 1 base, with 9 bases sitting between them. Per the germline V gene, CDR1 is SNHLY and CDR2 is FYNNEI.

This clone is a singleton in its sample. V is TRBV7-2 and J is TRBJ2-1, with 11 bases matching TRBD2. This CDR3 has 16 residues. The V gene's germline CDR1 is SGHTA and CDR2 FQGNSA. V shed 2 bases and J 9 bases; nucleotides not matched to a gene: 9. The chain's CDR3 is CASSLSPLAGVSEQFF. Here the CDR3 DNA reads TGTGCCAGCAGCTTATCCCCACTAGCGGGAGTCTCTGAGCAGTTCTTC.

The chain uses TRBV5-4 and TRBJ2-1; tentative D call: TRBD2 (6 bases). Germline assignment: CDR1 SGHNT and CDR2 YYREEE (reference sequence). The CDR3 consists of 14 residues. Trimming took 0 bases from V and 4 from J, leaving 8 bases between them. Here the CDR3 reads CASSLVGTYNEQFF. In DNA, the CDR3 is TGTGCCAGCAGCTTGGTCGGGACTTACAATGAGCAGTTCTTC.

The chain joins TRBV4-3 to TRBJ2-3, with TRBD1 identical over 8 bases. The J segment lost 6 bases and the V segment lost 4 bases, leaving 9 bases of the junction unmatched. Germline loops: CDR1 LGHNA, CDR2 YSLEER. This CDR3 spans 15 amino acids. The CDR3 reads CASSLGQGRLDTQYF. Written as DNA, the CDR3 is TGCGCCAGCAGCCTTGGACAGGGAAGACTCGATACGCAGTATTTT.

This clone was seen only once. The chain combines TRBV3-1 (or the pseudogene TRBV3-2) with TRBJ2-3; D remains unclear. Germline values: CDR1 LGHDT, CDR2 YNNKEL (reference sequence). Trimming stripped 8 bases from V and 3 bases from J, with 9 bases between. The CDR3 runs 12 residues. As DNA, the CDR3 is TGTGCCAGCGGAAAGAGGACAGATACGCAGTATTTT. Protein sequence: CASGKRTDTQYF.

The chain links TRBV20-1 to TRBJ1-4; D uncertain. Between the trimmed V and J ends, which lost 7 bases and 8 bases, there was a span of 11 bases. CDR1 and CDR2 (germline): DFQATT, SNEGSKA (reference sequence). CDR3 length: 11 amino acids. The CDR3 here is CSGLWSEKLFF. CDR3 sequence (DNA): TGCAGTGGGTTATGGAGCGAAAAACTGTTTTTT.

The V gene is TRBV30, the J gene TRBJ1-4; D is uncertain. CDR3 length equals 16 residues. The germline V gene encodes CDR1 GTSNPN and CDR2 SVGIG (reference sequence). The V gene lost 1 base and the J gene lost 8 bases, with 20 bases spanning the gap. CDR3 in amino acids: CAWSARVAGRREKLFF. CDR3 bases: TGTGCCTGGAGTGCCCGTGTTGCAGGCCGTCGAGAAAAACTGTTTTTT.

This chain joins TRBV27 and TRBJ2-2; possible D gene TRBD1, 5 bases. This CDR3 has 17 amino acids. V gave up 5 bases and J gave up 1 base, with 17 bases separating them. The germline CDR1 and CDR2 sequences are MNHEY and SMNVEV (reference sequence). The chain's CDR3 is CASSPLLAGRNTGELFF. The CDR3 bases are TGTGCCAGCAGTCCCCTGTTGGCAGGGCGGAACACCGGGGAGCTGTTTTTT.

The V call is TRBV27, the J call TRBJ2-7; 7 nucleotides align to TRBD2. This CDR3 contains 15 residues. With V trimmed by 4 bases and J by 6 bases, 12 bases remained unmatched. Germline V lookup: CDR1 MNHEY, CDR2 SMNVEV (reference sequence). The CDR3 is CASSSLTSRTSEQYF. The CDR3 nucleotides are TGTGCCAGCAGTTCTTTGACTAGCCGGACGAGCGAGCAGTACTTC.

The J gene is TRBJ2-5, the V gene TRBV29-1, with a possible D match to TRBD1 (8 bases). Germline V gene data show CDR1 as SQVTM and CDR2 as ANQGSEA. V was pared by 6 bases and J by 5 bases, with 19 bases between. The length of the CDR3 is 14 residues. The CDR3: CSVDGQGGSETQYF. CDR3 nucleotides: TGCAGCGTGGACGGACAGGGAGGGTCGGAGACCCAGTACTTC.

As concerns this clone: The junction differs from germline at one of its ends, possibly a read error. This chain uses TRBV9 with TRBJ1-1; D is undetermined. The germline V gene has CDR1 SGDLS and CDR2 YYNGEE. The CDR3 consists of 15 residues. This CDR3 reads CASSDRPGGNAEAFF. In nucleotides, the CDR3 is TGTGCCAGCAGCGATCGACCCGGCGGGAACGCTGAAGCTTTCTTT.

The chain combines TRBV29-1 with TRBJ2-1; no firm D call. CDR1 is SQVTM, CDR2 ANQGSEA, per germline. Trimming removed 3 bases at V and 13 bases at J, with 16 bases between. CDR3 length: 12 residues. The CDR3 is CSVDEQHDLQFF. The CDR3 DNA reads as TGCAGCGTTGATGAACAGCACGATCTACAGTTCTTC.

This chain links TRBV11-2 with TRBJ2-7; 8 nucleotides line up with TRBD1. The CDR3 totals 13 residues. V dropped 10 bases and J dropped 5; count of bases not matched to a gene: 10. Looked up from germline, CDR1 is SGHAT and CDR2 is FQNNGV. CDR3 in amino acids: CATAADRDNEQYF. The CDR3 coding sequence is TGTGCCACCGCAGCGGACAGGGACAACGAGCAGTACTTC.

The rearrangement joins TRBV4-3 to TRBJ1-6, with unresolved D. Germline V gives CDR1 LGHNA, CDR2 YSLEER. This CDR3 region has 16 residues. Trimming pared 0 bases from V and 6 bases from J, leaving 12 bases between. In nucleotides, the CDR3 is TGCGCCAGCAGCCAAGATCCGGACTCTACTAATTCACCCCTCCACTTT. Its translation: CASSQDPDSTNSPLHF.

This clone is a singleton in its sample. V and J are TRBV24-1 and TRBJ2-1; D not certain. With 10 bases removed from V and 10 bases from J, the gap between germline ends came to 10 bases. The length of the CDR3 is 10 residues. Germline V gives CDR1 KGHDR, CDR2 SFDVKD. Here the CDR3 reads CATHFCEQFF. For the CDR3, the DNA is TGTGCCACACATTTTTGCGAGCAGTTCTTC.

This chain uses TRBV12-5 with TRBJ1-5; 10 positions match TRBD1. Germline lookup yields CDR1 LGHNT and CDR2 FRNRAP. CDR3 length: 16 residues. Trimming took 5 bases from V and 2 from J; bases not matched to a gene: 6. The CDR3 nucleotides are TGTGCTAGTGGTATGGACAGGGGGGTCGGCAATCAGCCCCAGCATTTT. Protein product: CASGMDRGVGNQPQHF.

This rearrangement joins TRBV6-5 to TRBJ1-4; TRBD1 matches at 7 bases. The V segment lost 6 bases and the J segment 9 bases; nucleotides outside the gene matches: 4. This CDR3 spans 12 amino acids. Germline V gene lookup returns CDR1 MNHEY and CDR2 SVGAGI. DNA for the CDR3: TGTGCCAGCAGGGGGGACAGCAAAAAACTGTTTTTT. It yields the protein CASRGDSKKLFF.

The V call is TRBV20-1, the J call TRBJ2-7; 10 positions agree with TRBD1. The CDR3 is 11 amino acids. Trimming took 7 bases from V and 5 from J; bases not matched to a gene: 2. Germline-derived CDR1 and CDR2 are DFQATT and SNEGSKA (reference sequence). CDR3 sequence (DNA): TGCAGTGGACAGGGGGCCCACGAGCAGTACTTC. Its translation is CSGQGAHEQYF.

The J gene is TRBJ1-1, the V gene TRBV5-4, with D uncertain. CDR1 is SGHNT, CDR2 YYREEE, per germline (reference sequence). The V and J ends lost 2 bases and 1 base respectively, with 6 bases between them. The CDR3 has 13 residues. The CDR3 DNA reads TGTGCCAGCAGCTTTGACTCGAACACTGAAGCTTTCTTT. Translating gives CASSFDSNTEAFF.